The 6 T cell receptor beta chains reported below all come from one sample, sequenced in a study of cytomegalovirus exposure and HLA in healthy donors. A multiplex PCR was run with 60 Vbeta primers and 13 Jbeta primers. Sequencing was performed with immunoSEQ multiplex PCR; in TCRdb, only in-frame clones are kept and a portion is missing. The table lists about 140,000 clones, about 84% of them singletons, with 2.4% in the top ten. Sequenced: PBMCs. The receptors were gathered from a woman between 18 and 29 years old in good health and CMV-seropositive.

V usage is TRBV7-2 and J usage is TRBJ2-1, with 8 bases aligning to TRBD2. CDR3 length: 12 residues. V was pared by 3 bases and J by 12 bases, with 4 bases of the junction left unmatched. Germline V gene lookup returns CDR1 SGHTA and CDR2 FQGNSA. DNA of the CDR3: TGTGCCAGCAGCTTCGGGGGGGCCAGGCAGTTCTTC. As protein: CASSFGGARQFF.

The chain couples TRBV25-1 to TRBJ1-5; D possibly corresponds to TRBD1 (6 bases). This CDR3 region has 15 residues. Germline CDR1 is MGHDK and CDR2 is SYGVNS. The V end was cut by 4 bases, the J end by 0 bases, with 10 bases between. In nucleotides, the CDR3 is TGTGCCAGCAGTGCCGGACAGAGTAGCAATCAGCCCCAGCATTTT. This codes for CASSAGQSSNQPQHF.

The chain is built from TRBV5-1 and TRBJ1-1; D may be TRBD1 (6 bases). The CDR3 is 15 amino acids. Germline loops: CDR1 SGHRS, CDR2 YFSETQ. The ends were cut back, 3 bases at V and 1 base at J, with 13 bases in the middle. Written as DNA, the CDR3 is TGCGCCAGCAGCTCGCAGGGGTTTGAGAACACTGAAGCTTTCTTT. Protein sequence: CASSSQGFENTEAFF.

This clone appeared a few times. The chain has TRBV4-3 and TRBJ2-1; D is ambiguous. Germline lookup yields CDR1 LGHNA and CDR2 YSLEER. The V gene lost 0 bases and the J gene lost 0 bases, with 6 bases spanning the gap. The length of the CDR3 is 15 residues. The CDR3 coding sequence is TGCGCCAGCAGCCAAGATCGGTTCTCCTACAATGAGCAGTTCTTC. Translated: CASSQDRFSYNEQFF.

The chain carries TRBV5-6 and TRBJ1-1, with TRBD1 matching 12 bases. CDR1 SGHDT and CDR2 YYEEEE come from the germline V gene. The CDR3 consists of 13 residues. V shed 5 bases and J 10 bases; nucleotides not matched to a gene: 6. The CDR3 spells CASSPGTGGRAFF. Here the CDR3 DNA reads TGTGCCAGCAGTCCTGGGACAGGGGGCCGAGCTTTCTTT.

The J gene is TRBJ1-6, the V gene TRBV19; possible D gene TRBD1, 6 bases. The length of the CDR3 is 16 residues. Looked up from germline, CDR1 is LNHDA and CDR2 is SQIVND (reference sequence). With 5 bases removed from V and 5 bases from J, the gap between germline ends came to 16 bases. The chain's CDR3 is CASSPGQRTNNSPLHF. CDR3 coding DNA: TGTGCCAGTAGTCCGGGACAACGAACTAATAATTCACCCCTCCACTTT.